This T cell receptor (beta chain) derives from a study of T cells in Graves' hyperthyroidism and ophthalmopathy. Study-wide results and limits: The model's output predicted ophthalmopathy at a median of about 5.9 months prior to onset.

The table lists this clonotype with a few counts. What it binds is not known. Template material for amplifying TCR beta CDR3 regions consisted of RNA transcripts. The TCR CDR3 was amplified in a first-round RT-PCR using the HTBI primer set. TCRdb re-derived calls from the multiplex PCR reads in MiXCR, one entry per CDR3 protein. Altogether a few hundred thousand distinct CDR3 sequences are present, around 25% being singletons, with the ten largest covering less than 75%. The CDR3 has 12 residues. The V end lost 5 bases, the J end lost 5 bases, and 7 bases lay between the germline ends. Germline V gene lookup returns CDR1 MNHNS and CDR2 SASEGT. PBMCs were collected from a roughly 10 ml volume of fresh peripheral blood.

The clonotype originates from a man aged 50-59 years with Graves' hyperthyroidism. The sample consisted of blood. The chain recombines TRBV6-1 with TRBJ1-5; no clear D. The CDR3 DNA sequence: TGTGCCAGCAGTTCCACGGATCAGCCCCAGCATTTT. This encodes CASSSTDQPQHF.